Shown below are 28 T cell receptor beta chains from a single sample sequenced in a study of T-cell reconstitution after alpha-beta-depleted transplantation in children. The library targeted TCRbeta and was prepared with unique molecular identifiers. MiXCR, run by TCRdb on the PCR reads, gives a single entry per CDR3 protein. The sample has 400,000 to 500,000 distinct CDR3 sequences; approximately 10% are singletons. This material consisted of PBMCs from the stem cell graft donor, taken from the stem cell graft. The receptor source for this set is a human donor who donated a stem cell graft to a child with acute myeloid leukemia.

This clonotype was counted only a few times. The chain is built from TRBV20-1 and TRBJ2-7, with 12 bases aligning to TRBD2. CDR1 is DFQATT, CDR2 SNEGSKA, per germline (reference sequence). V dropped 0 bases and J dropped 5; count of bases not matched to a gene: 5. This CDR3 is 15 amino acids long. The CDR3 region is CSARDLASGRDEQYF. The CDR3 coding sequence is TGCAGTGCTAGAGATCTGGCTAGCGGGAGGGACGAGCAGTACTTC.

This clonotype was counted only a few times. The genes are TRBV7-2 and TRBJ1-5; 10 bases match TRBD1. CDR3 length: 15 residues. Germline values: CDR1 SGHTA, CDR2 FQGNSA. V dropped 5 bases and J dropped 5; count of bases not matched to a gene: 6. DNA for the CDR3: TGTGCCAGCAGCAGCGGACAGGGGGGTTATCAGCCCCAGCATTTT. This encodes CASSSGQGGYQPQHF. The full variable domain, completed using reference TRBV7-2 and TRBJ1-5, is GAGVSQSPSNKVTEKGKDVELRCDPISGHTALYWYRQSLGQGLEFLIYFQGNSAPDKSGLPSDRFSAERTGGSVSTLTIQRTQQEDSAVYLCASSSGQGGYQPQHFGDGTRLSIL.

The chain uses TRBV6-1 and TRBJ2-3; 9 bases are shared with TRBD2. V gave up 4 bases and J gave up 4 bases; unmatched junction bases: 12. Per germline, CDR1 MNHNS and CDR2 SASEGT. CDR3 length equals 17 residues. CDR3 sequence reads: CASSGAAGGPGADTQYF. The CDR3 coding sequence is TGTGCCAGCAGTGGGGCGGCGGGAGGGCCCGGCGCAGATACGCAGTATTTT.

The chain employs TRBV20-1 and TRBJ2-5; 10 bases map to TRBD2. The CDR3 sequence is 13 residues long. In germline, CDR1 is DFQATT, CDR2 SNEGSKA (reference sequence). V was pared by 6 bases and J by 4 bases, with 5 bases of the junction left unmatched. CDR3 sequence reads: CSAPTSGTETQYF. The CDR3, as DNA: TGCAGTGCACCAACTAGCGGGACAGAGACCCAGTACTTC.

This clonotype was seen repeatedly, ten times or more. CDR3 loop: CASSTFSQGTHTEAFF. CDR3 coding DNA: TGCGCCAGCAGCACCTTCTCCCAGGGGACCCACACTGAAGCTTTCTTT. The chain couples TRBV5-1 to TRBJ1-1, with D possibly being TRBD1 (6 bases). Per germline, CDR1 SGHRS and CDR2 YFSETQ. V shed 4 bases and J shed 3 bases, with 19 bases lying between them. The CDR3 extends over 16 amino acids.

The chain has TRBV12-3 or TRBV12-4 and TRBJ2-1; 9 bases map to TRBD2. The length of the CDR3 is 17 residues. The V and J ends lost 3 bases and 4 bases, in that order; junction bases with no gene match: 10. This chain's CDR3 is CASSLSTRGGEYNEQFF. CDR3 DNA sequence: TGTGCCAGCAGTTTGTCTACGCGGGGGGGAGAATACAATGAGCAGTTCTTC.

This clonotype was recorded a few times. The chain combines TRBV12-3 or TRBV12-4 with TRBJ2-4, with D perhaps matching TRBD2 (5 bases). V gave up 4 bases and J gave up 3 bases, with 10 bases separating them. This CDR3 contains 14 residues. CDR3 residues: CASSSGLGKNIQYF. The CDR3 bases are TGTGCCAGCAGTTCCGGACTGGGCAAAAACATTCAGTACTTC.

This clonotype showed up just a few times. V gene TRBV4-3 combines with J gene TRBJ1-1, with a weak D call TRBD1 (5 bases). The V end lost 4 bases, the J end lost 2 bases, and 20 bases lay between the germline ends. Germline CDR1 LGHNA, CDR2 YSLEER. The CDR3 contains 17 residues. CDR3 amino acids: CASSLPDLPQENTEAFF. CDR3 nucleotides: TGCGCCAGCAGCCTACCTGACCTCCCACAGGAAAACACTGAAGCTTTCTTT.

The chain employs TRBV5-1 and TRBJ2-2, with a tentative D call TRBD1 (6 bases). Trimming pared 4 bases from V and 6 bases from J, leaving 13 bases between. Per the germline V gene, CDR1 is SGHRS and CDR2 is YFSETQ. This CDR3 contains 14 residues. CDR3 region: CASSTTGSPGELFF. In DNA form, the CDR3 reads TGCGCCAGCAGCACGACAGGATCCCCCGGGGAGCTGTTTTTT. Complete variable domain (other parts from reference TRBV5-1 and TRBJ2-2): KAGVTQTPRYLIKTRGQQVTLSCSPISGHRSVSWYQQTPGQGLQFLFEYFSETQRNKGNFPGRFSGRQFSNSRSEMNVSTLELGDSALYLCASSTTGSPGELFFGEGSRLTVL.

The gene calls are TRBV4-1 and TRBJ1-1, with D possibly TRBD1 on 5 matching bases. The CDR3 runs 15 residues. Germline assignment: CDR1 MGHRA and CDR2 YSYEKL. The germline V and J ends were trimmed by 1 base and 3 bases, with 12 bases remaining between them. In DNA form, the CDR3 reads TGCGCCAGCAGCCAAGGACCAGGGATTGACACTGAAGCTTTCTTT. Residues: CASSQGPGIDTEAFF.

The rearrangement joins TRBV7-2 to TRBJ2-7; 7 bases map to TRBD1. After removal of 5 bases from V and 2 bases from J, the junction contained 9 bases not matched to a gene. From germline, CDR1 is SGHTA and CDR2 FQGNSA. CDR3 size: 15 residues. CDR3 residues: CASSRDRASPYEQYF. DNA of the CDR3: TGTGCCAGCAGCCGAGACAGGGCTTCCCCCTACGAGCAGTACTTC. The full variable domain, rest sourced from reference TRBV7-2 and TRBJ2-7, is GAGVSQSPSNKVTEKGKDVELRCDPISGHTALYWYRQSLGQGLEFLIYFQGNSAPDKSGLPSDRFSAERTGGSVSTLTIQRTQQEDSAVYLCASSRDRASPYEQYFGPGTRLTVT.

This sequence joins TRBV7-2 and TRBJ2-5, with TRBD1 matching over 7 bases. The V gene end was trimmed by 6 bases and the J gene end by 6 bases; junction bases not matched to a gene: 10. CDR3 length: 14 amino acids. Per germline, CDR1 SGHTA and CDR2 FQGNSA. DNA for the CDR3: TGTGCCAGCAGTCCCCGACAGGGTATGCAGACCCAGTACTTC. Translation gives CASSPRQGMQTQYF.

This clonotype was recorded a few times. This CDR3 reads CASPISLTLSTDTQYF. DNA of the CDR3: TGTGCCAGCCCCATATCCCTCACCTTATCCACAGATACGCAGTATTTT. The chain uses TRBV18 and TRBJ2-3; D unclear. CDR1 is KGHSH and CDR2 is LQKENI in the germline V gene. Trimming shortened V by 8 bases and J by 2 bases, and 20 bases separated the two germline ends. The CDR3 is 16 residues long.

This chain connects TRBV11-3 to TRBJ2-1; 14 bases map to TRBD2. The CDR3 consists of 16 residues. Germline-derived CDR1 and CDR2 are SGHNT and YENEEA. V trimming: 3 bases; J trimming: 6 bases; junction bases outside the gene matches: 4. The CDR3 DNA reads as TGTGCCAGCAGCTTTGGGACTAGCGGGAGAGGCAATGAGCAGTTCTTC. Protein sequence: CASSFGTSGRGNEQFF.

In its sample, this clonotype was seen a few times. The chain employs TRBV6-1 and TRBJ2-7; maybe TRBD2 (6 bases). The length of the CDR3 is 15 residues. The germline V gene has CDR1 MNHNS and CDR2 SASEGT. The V end lost 6 bases, the J end lost 0 bases, and 15 bases lay between the germline ends. The CDR3 DNA reads TGTGCCAGCAGGCTGGAGGGTTTAAGCTCCTACGAGCAGTACGTC. Protein: CASRLEGLSSYEQYV.

The chain links TRBV12-3 or TRBV12-4 to TRBJ1-1, with a possible D match to TRBD1 (5 bases). The CDR3 has 15 residues. The V end lost 6 bases, the J end lost 1 base, and 15 bases lay between the germline ends. CDR3 in amino acids: CASSPGGPGNTEAFF. The CDR3 DNA follows: TGTGCCAGCAGCCCGGGGGGACCTGGGAACACTGAAGCTTTCTTT.

CDR3 loop: CATSRGAGGRHEQYV. The CDR3 region has the DNA TGTGCCACCAGCAGAGGGGCGGGGGGGCGGCACGAGCAGTACGTC. The genes are TRBV15 and TRBJ2-7; 9 bases align to TRBD2. This CDR3 is 15 amino acids long. After removal of 1 base from V and 5 bases from J, the junction contained 6 bases not matched to a gene. Germline CDR1 and CDR2: LNHNV and YYDKDF (reference sequence).

CDR3 DNA: TGTGCCAGCAGTTGGGAATATAGCAATCAGCCCCAGCATTTT. Residues: CASSWEYSNQPQHF. The genes are TRBV6-5 and TRBJ1-5; D gene unclear. Per the germline V gene, CDR1 is MNHEY and CDR2 is SVGAGI. Trimming cost V 4 bases and J 0 bases, with 7 bases left between them. The CDR3 is 14 residues long.

This clonotype appeared a few times. J is TRBJ2-7 and V is TRBV27; weak D call: TRBD1 (5 bases). This CDR3 has 14 residues. With 1 base removed from V and 5 bases from J, the gap between germline ends came to 12 bases. Germline-derived CDR1 and CDR2 are MNHEY and SMNVEV (reference sequence). CDR3 loop: CASSLLDRLHEQYF. DNA for the CDR3: TGTGCCAGCAGTTTATTAGACAGACTCCACGAGCAGTACTTC.

This chain uses TRBV12-3 or TRBV12-4 with TRBJ2-1; D remains ambiguous. The CDR3 sequence is 11 residues long. The V and J ends lost 7 bases and 8 bases respectively, with 9 bases between them. CDR3 coding DNA: TGTGCCAGCACCATAGGAGATGAGCAGTTCTTC. Protein: CASTIGDEQFF.

Note on this clonotype: The junction and the germline gene differ at one end; a read error may be behind it. The chain uses TRBV7-8 and TRBJ2-7; 7 bases are a match to TRBD1. The germline V gene encodes CDR1 SGHVS and CDR2 FQNEAQ. The CDR3 length is 15 residues. The CDR3 region is CASSSRRDRSYDQYF. CDR3 nucleotides: TGTGCCAGCAGCTCCCGCCGGGACAGAAGCTACGACCAGTACTTC. Variable domain in full (rest from reference TRBV7-8 and TRBJ2-7): GAGVSQSPRYKVAKRGQDVALRCDPISGHVSLFWYQQALGQGPEFLTYFQNEAQLDKSGLPSDRFFAERPEGSVSTLKIQRTQQEDSAVYLCASSSRRDRSYDQYFGPGTRLTVT.

The chain is built from TRBV10-2 and TRBJ2-7; D remains ambiguous. The length of the CDR3 is 14 residues. V lost 6 bases and J lost 0, with 12 bases in between. Germline CDR1 WSHSY, CDR2 SAAADI. CDR3 region: CASSPEEGSYEQYV. The CDR3 DNA sequence: TGCGCCAGCAGCCCTGAAGAAGGCTCCTACGAGCAGTACGTC.

This clonotype occurred many times. The chain has TRBV29-1 and TRBJ2-3; 8 positions match TRBD1. J gave up 4 bases and V 4 bases, and 10 bases lay outside the gene matches. The CDR3 has 15 amino acids. CDR1 is SQVTM and CDR2 is ANQGSEA in the germline V gene. CDR3 region: CSVAGFRGLPDTQYF. CDR3 coding DNA: TGCAGCGTTGCTGGTTTCAGGGGGCTCCCAGATACGCAGTATTTT.

This clonotype was counted only a few times. This chain connects TRBV6-1 to TRBJ2-3; weak D call: TRBD2 (6 bases). V was cut by 6 bases and J by 4 bases, with 17 bases left in between. This CDR3 is 15 amino acids long. CDR1 is MNHNS, CDR2 SASEGT, per germline. CDR3: CASRRRAWGADTQYF. CDR3 sequence (DNA): TGTGCCAGCAGACGCAGAGCTTGGGGGGCAGATACGCAGTATTTT.

This clonotype was detected a few times. V and J are TRBV5-1 and TRBJ2-2; D remains unclear. Trimming left V 0 bases short and J 5 bases short, with 14 bases between. The V gene's germline CDR1 is SGHRS and CDR2 YFSETQ. The length of the CDR3 is 16 residues. CDR3 sequence reads: CASSLGPDPRTGELFF. CDR3 in DNA: TGCGCCAGCAGCTTGGGTCCTGACCCTCGAACCGGGGAGCTGTTTTTT.

The genes are TRBV5-1 and TRBJ2-3, with D perhaps matching TRBD2 (6 bases). Between the trimmed V and J ends, which lost 3 bases and 2 bases, there was a span of 10 bases. Germline V gene sequence: CDR1 SGHRS, CDR2 YFSETQ. This CDR3 has 14 amino acids. The CDR3 sequence is CASSYAGSTDTQYF. In nucleotides, the CDR3 is TGCGCCAGCAGCTACGCGGGATCCACAGATACGCAGTATTTT.

This clonotype was recorded at least ten times. The chain couples TRBV5-1 to TRBJ2-5; TRBD1 matches 7 bases. With 3 bases clipped from V and 2 bases from J, the junction kept 4 bases outside the gene matches. The CDR3 extends over 14 amino acids. Germline V gene sequence: CDR1 SGHRS, CDR2 YFSETQ. This CDR3 is CASSYQGQQETQYF. CDR3 nucleotides: TGCGCCAGCAGCTACCAGGGACAGCAAGAGACCCAGTACTTC.

This clonotype was counted a few times. The chain recombines TRBV7-3 with TRBJ2-2; TRBD2 matches at 10 bases. The germline gives CDR1 SGHTA, CDR2 FQGTGA. The trim removed 2 bases at V and 2 bases at J, leaving 8 bases unmatched. The CDR3 runs 18 residues. For the CDR3, the DNA is TGTGCCAGCAGCTTACAAGCGGGGGGGACCCTTAACACCGGGGAGCTGTTTTTT. It translates to CASSLQAGGTLNTGELFF.